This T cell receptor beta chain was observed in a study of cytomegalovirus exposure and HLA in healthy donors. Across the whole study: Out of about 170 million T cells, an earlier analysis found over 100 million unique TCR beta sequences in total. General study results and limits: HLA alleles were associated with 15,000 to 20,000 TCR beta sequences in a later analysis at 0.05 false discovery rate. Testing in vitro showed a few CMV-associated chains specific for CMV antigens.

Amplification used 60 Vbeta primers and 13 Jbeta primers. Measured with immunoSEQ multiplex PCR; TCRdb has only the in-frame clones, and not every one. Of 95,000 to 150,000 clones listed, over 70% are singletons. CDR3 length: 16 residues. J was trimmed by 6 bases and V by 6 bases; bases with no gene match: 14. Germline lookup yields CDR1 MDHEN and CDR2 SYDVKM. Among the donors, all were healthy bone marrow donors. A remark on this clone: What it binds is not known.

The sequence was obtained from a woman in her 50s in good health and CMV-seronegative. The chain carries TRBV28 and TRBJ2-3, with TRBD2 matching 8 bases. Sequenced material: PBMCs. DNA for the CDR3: TGTGCCAGCAGCAGTCCCCAAGCGGGAGCCGACGATACGCAGTATTTT. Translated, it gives CASSSPQAGADDTQYF.